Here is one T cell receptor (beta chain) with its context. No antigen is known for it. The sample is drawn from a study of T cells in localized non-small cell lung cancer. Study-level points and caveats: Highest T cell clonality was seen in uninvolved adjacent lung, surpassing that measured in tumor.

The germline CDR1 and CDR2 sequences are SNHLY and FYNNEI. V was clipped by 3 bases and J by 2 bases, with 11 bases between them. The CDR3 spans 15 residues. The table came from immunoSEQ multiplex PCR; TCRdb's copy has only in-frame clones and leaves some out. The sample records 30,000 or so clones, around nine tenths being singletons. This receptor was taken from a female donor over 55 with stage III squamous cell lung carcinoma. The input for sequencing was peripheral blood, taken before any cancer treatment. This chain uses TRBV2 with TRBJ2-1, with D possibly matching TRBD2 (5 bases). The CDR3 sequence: CASSERVIPYNEQFF. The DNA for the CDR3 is TGTGCCAGCAGTGAGCGGGTAATCCCCTACAATGAGCAGTTCTTC.